Included here is one T cell receptor (beta chain) sequence, with context. This clonotype came up once. The antigen this receptor binds is unknown. A much larger clone sits a single nucleotide away, making a read error possible. Libraries of naive CD8 T cells were generated from about 19,000 to 1,100,000 sorted cells, with 10%, 30% or 50% of the purified RNA used. Naive CD8 T cells, defined as CD8+CD4-CCR7+CD45RA+, were FACS-sorted into RLT Plus buffer on a BD FACSAria II. Roughly nine TCR copies' worth of Jurkat RNA were spiked into about 20,000-1,100,000 naive CD8 T cell samples to test detection sensitivity. CD8 T cells were enriched with RosetteSep CD8+ T Cell Enrichment Cocktail and Ficoll-Paque, followed by ACK red cell lysis. Library preparation was by PCR. Sequencing used a NextSeq 500. Bulk TCR libraries were generated as previously described, with the TCR primers listed in Table S5 used. The Qiagen AllPrep DNA/RNA kit was used to purify total RNA. Reads from multiple sequencing runs of the same library were pooled before analysis. The published analysis was carried out like this. Reads were retained only if the reads had an exact TCR constant sequence, and the retained reads were trimmed to 150 nt and grouped according to their 12-nt molecular barcodes. Reads in each barcode group were sub-clustered using a 15% Levenshtein threshold, and a quality-weighted consensus sequence was built for each RNA molecule. Non-functional sequences were discarded, and so were lower-count sequences lying one edit away from another sequence. On the basis of fitting two negative binomial distributions, barcode sub-clusters with fewer than 20% of the maximum read count were discarded. The public reads were run again by TCRdb, first through fastp at Q25 and then through MiXCR, and only productive beta chains were kept. Entries are consolidated by CDR3 protein sequence, retaining the most common genes and DNA. These V and J calls rely on TCRdb rather than the paper's analysis. Here the sample has over 550,000 distinct CDR3 sequences; 25% occur a single time. 0.7% to 0.95% of the sample rests with the top ten.

This entry comes from a study of molecular identifiers for immune sequencing clone quantification (dated by TCRdb to 2016 to 2018). Turning to the overall study: For a replicate experiment, the RNA from either 20,000 or 100,000 naive CD8 T cells was divided into five aliquots, and four of those aliquots went on to sequencing. CD8 T cells were used in a methods study to benchmark molecular-identifier clustering-based TCR repertoire sequencing (MIDCIRS) and TCR RNA copy counting. Paper-wide results and their limitations: The naive libraries included spiked-in Jurkat TCR RNA (about nine copies' worth), and this RNA is not part of the donor repertoire. In CMV-specific effector cells, clones with more than 20 RNA copies accounted for over 97% of molecules, whereas in naive cells such clones accounted for under 1%. A single cell's worth of spiked-in Jurkat TCR RNA was reported detectable even among 750,000 to 1,000,000 naive CD8 T cells. When barcode sub-clustering was omitted, TCR diversity was inflated by chimeric consensus sequences, with chimeras reaching as high as 47%. Identical TCR molecules sharing a barcode could cause highly expanded clone sizes to be underestimated. About 2.9 recovered TCR RNA copies per cell were obtained by modeling, versus roughly 9.1 by digital PCR, implying a capture efficiency of 30% to 35%.

Trimming takes 4 bases from V and 5 bases from J, and the germline ends sit 13 bases apart. The germline V gene specifies WSHSY as CDR1 and SAAADI as CDR2. Counted from cysteine to phenylalanine, this CDR3 has 14 amino acids. Only the CDR3 region is kept as DNA, spanning 42 bases read in frame from base 1. Material for sequencing was naive CD8+ T cells from blood, with Jurkat cell RNA spiked in. What the cell subset or site label conveys for this sample: FACS-sorted CD8+CD4-CCR7+CD45RA+ naive T cells. The receptor was derived from a human donor in good health. Some libraries in this study had Jurkat cell RNA spiked in. The rearrangement joined TRBV10-2 to TRBJ2-3; the D gene cannot be resolved reliably. The CDR3 protein: CASSVSDGRDTQYF. The bases are TGCGCCAGCAGTGTGTCGGATGGGCGAGATACGCAGTATTTT.